These 6 T cell receptor beta chains came from one sample sequenced in a study of blood T cells in healthy people across ages. The second PCR ran about 6 to 11 cycles with a sample-barcoded 5' primer and J-beta primers. Each CDR3 protein is one row after TCRdb ran MiXCR on the 5' RACE reads. The sample has 600,000 to 650,000 distinct CDR3 sequences; 58% are singletons. The sequenced sample consisted of blood. The receptors stem from a man aged 60 to 69 in good health.

V is TRBV28 and J is TRBJ1-1; D not resolved. The CDR3 extends over 14 amino acids. V lost 4 bases and J lost 1, with 10 bases in between. Germline CDR1 is MDHEN and CDR2 is SYDVKM. CDR3 bases: TGTGCCAGCAGTTCCCGAGGACCGAACACTGAAGCTTTCTTT. This codes for CASSSRGPNTEAFF.

This clonotype has a handful of counts. The rearrangement joins TRBV20-1 to TRBJ2-4, with D perhaps TRBD2 (5 bases). Germline V gene lookup returns CDR1 DFQATT and CDR2 SNEGSKA (reference sequence). This CDR3 region has 16 residues. The V end lost 6 bases, the J end lost 0 bases, and 18 bases lay between the germline ends. CDR3 protein: CSAPDARGEAKNIQYF. CDR3 sequence (DNA): TGCAGTGCCCCAGATGCCCGGGGTGAAGCCAAAAACATTCAGTACTTC.

The chain joins TRBV10-3 to TRBJ1-2, with TRBD1 identical over 9 bases. Germline CDR1 reads ENHRY; CDR2 reads SYGVKD. Trimming cost V 6 bases and J 3 bases; bases outside gene matches: 8. The CDR3 runs to 15 residues. DNA of the CDR3: TGTGCCATCAGGCCAGATACAGGGGGCGACTATGGCTACACCTTC. Its translation: CAIRPDTGGDYGYTF.

This clonotype was picked up many times. The chain is built from TRBV21-1 and TRBJ2-7. TRBV21-1 is a pseudogene segment. The CDR3 totals 16 residues. CDR3: CASRCVYRGSGNEQYF. CDR3 sequence (DNA): TGTGCCAGCCGGTGCGTCTACCGTGGCAGTGGAAACGAGCAGTACTTC.

The chain couples TRBV15 to TRBJ1-2; no clear D gene. The V end was cut by 0 bases, the J end by 2 bases, with 13 bases between. Germline loops: CDR1 LNHNV, CDR2 YYDKDF (reference sequence). The CDR3 length is 16 residues. DNA for the CDR3: TGTGCCACCAGCAGAGATCGAGAGGACGGAAACTATGGCTACACCTTC. Amino acid sequence: CATSRDREDGNYGYTF.

The chain combines TRBV2 with TRBJ2-3; a weak D match, TRBD2 (5 bases). This CDR3 contains 16 residues. CDR1 is SNHLY and CDR2 is FYNNEI in the germline V gene. The V end was cut by 5 bases, the J end by 3 bases, with 18 bases between. CDR3 amino acids: CASSPIVGVTTDTQYF. The CDR3 nucleotides are TGTGCCAGCAGTCCCATAGTCGGGGTAACAACAGATACGCAGTATTTT.